A selection of T cell receptor beta chains follows, all from one sample in a study of cytomegalovirus exposure and HLA in healthy donors. Here immunoSEQ multiplex PCR was the method, and the copy in TCRdb shows in-frame clones only, minus some. Recorded for this sample: 40,000 to 45,000 clones. Material: PBMCs. These receptors all come from a man in his thirties or forties in good health and CMV-seronegative. CDR3s include the opening cysteine and the closing phenylalanine or tryptophan. The order of the fields is D gene, J gene, CDR3 length, V gene, CDR3 DNA, CDR3 protein. A D gene is named only where the DNA matches it firmly.

D: .
J: TRBJ2-7
length: 15
V: TRBV6-6
DNA: TGTGCCAGCAGTTACGGGGTAGGGGGGGCTAGCGAGCAGTACTTC
CDR3: CASSYGVGGASEQYF

D: TRBD1
J: TRBJ2-1
length: 15
V: TRBV11-2
DNA: TGTGCCAGCAGCTCCGGGACAGGCTCCTACAATGAGCAGTTCTTC
CDR3: CASSSGTGSYNEQFF

D: TRBD1
J: TRBJ1-2
length: 16
V: TRBV7-9
DNA: TGTGCCAGCAGTTTAATTCCTGGGACAGGGGACTATGGCTACACCTTC
CDR3: CASSLIPGTGDYGYTF

D: .
J: TRBJ1-3
length: 13
V: TRBV27
DNA: TGTGCCAGCAGTATTAACTCTGGAAACACCATATATTTT
CDR3: CASSINSGNTIYF

D: .
J: TRBJ2-3
length: 15
V: TRBV5-4
DNA: TGTGCCAGCAGCAGGGGACACCTTGCAACAGATACGCAGTATTTT
CDR3: CASSRGHLATDTQYF

D: TRBD2
J: TRBJ2-5
length: 17
V: TRBV2
DNA: TGTGCCAGCAGTGAAAGAGGAAGCGGGGTCCTCCAAGAGACCCAGTACTTC
CDR3: CASSERGSGVLQETQYF

D: .
J: TRBJ2-7
length: 15
V: TRBV19
DNA: TGTGCCAGTAGTATAGGGACAGAGGCCCCCTACGAGCAGTACTTC
CDR3: CASSIGTEAPYEQYF

D: TRBD1
J: TRBJ1-2
length: 12
V: TRBV10-3
DNA: TGTGCCATAGGACAGGGGAACTATGGCTACACCTTC
CDR3: CAIGQGNYGYTF

D: TRBD2
J: TRBJ2-5
length: 15
V: TRBV6-6
DNA: TGTGCCAGCTATCATAGCGGGGGATCCCAAGAGACCCAGTACTTC
CDR3: CASYHSGGSQETQYF

D: TRBD2
J: TRBJ2-7
length: 14
V: TRBV2
DNA: TGTGCCAGCGGAGGACTAGCGGGCCTTTACGAGCAGTACTTC
CDR3: CASGGLAGLYEQYF

D: .
J: TRBJ1-3
length: 14
V: TRBV5-1
DNA: TGCGCCAGCAGCCTTTCGAGCTCTGGAAACACCATATATTTT
CDR3: CASSLSSSGNTIYF

D: TRBD2
J: TRBJ2-3
length: 15
V: TRBV15
DNA: TGTGCCACCAGCACCTGGACTAGCGGGACAGATACGCAGTATTTT
CDR3: CATSTWTSGTDTQYF

D: .
J: TRBJ1-2
length: 11
V: TRBV10-3
DNA: TGTGCCGTCCGGGGGGTCTATGGCTACACCTTC
CDR3: CAVRGVYGYTF

D: .
J: TRBJ2-7
length: 17
V: TRBV15
DNA: TGTGCCACCAGCAGGGATCTGAGCGCTTCCTACTCCTACGAGCAGTACTTC
CDR3: CATSRDLSASYSYEQYF

D: TRBD1
J: TRBJ1-2
length: 12
V: TRBV5-6
DNA: TGTGCCAGCAGCTTTCAGGGGGCTGGCTACACCTTC
CDR3: CASSFQGAGYTF

D: .
J: TRBJ1-5
length: 13
V: TRBV7-9
DNA: TGTGCCGTCGCAGACAGCCCATATCAGCCCCAGCATTTT
CDR3: CAVADSPYQPQHF

D: TRBD1
J: TRBJ2-7
length: 13
V: TRBV6-1
DNA: TGTGCCATCGGGACAGGGAACGCCTACGAGCAGTACTTC
CDR3: CAIGTGNAYEQYF

D: TRBD1
J: TRBJ1-5
length: 15
V: TRBV5-1
DNA: TGCGCCAGCAGCTGGACAGGGGGAAGTCATCAGCCCCAGCATTTT
CDR3: CASSWTGGSHQPQHF

D: TRBD1
J: TRBJ1-5
length: 15
V: TRBV4-1
DNA: TGCGCCAGCAGCCAAGTTTTCCAGGGGGCTCAGCCCCAGCATTTT
CDR3: CASSQVFQGAQPQHF

D: TRBD1
J: TRBJ1-1
length: 13
V: TRBV29-1
DNA: TGCAGCGCAATAGCAGGGGGGAACACTGAAGTTTTCTTT
CDR3: CSAIAGGNTEVFF

D: .
J: TRBJ2-5
length: 13
V: TRBV5-1
DNA: TGCGCCACCTCGCTAGCTTCACAAGAGACCCAGTACTTC
CDR3: CATSLASQETQYF

D: .
J: TRBJ1-1
length: 15
V: TRBV7-2
DNA: TGTGCCAGCACCCTAAATAGTAGAATTAACACTGAAGCTTTCTTT
CDR3: CASTLNSRINTEAFF

D: TRBD1
J: TRBJ1-5
length: 15
V: TRBV9
DNA: TGTGCCAGCAGCGTAGGAGGGGACAGCCGGCAGCCCCAGCATTTT
CDR3: CASSVGGDSRQPQHF

D: TRBD2
J: TRBJ2-3
length: 16
V: TRBV29-1
DNA: TGCAGCGTTGAACTTGGACTAGCGGGAGCCCCAGATACGCAGTATTTT
CDR3: CSVELGLAGAPDTQYF

D: TRBD1
J: TRBJ2-2
length: 16
V: TRBV15
DNA: TGTGCCACCAGCAGAGGGGACAGGGCCCGGCCCGGGGAGCTGTTTTTT
CDR3: CATSRGDRARPGELFF

D: .
J: TRBJ1-1
length: 14
V: TRBV2
DNA: TGTGCCAGCATCAAACGGGACAAGCCCTACGAAGCTTTCTTT
CDR3: CASIKRDKPYEAFF

D: TRBD1
J: TRBJ2-7
length: 20
V: TRBV4-1
DNA: TGCGCCAGCAGCCAAGATTGGAGGACAGGTCTACTCCTCGGGTCCTACGAGCAGTACTTC
CDR3: CASSQDWRTGLLLGSYEQYF

D: .
J: TRBJ2-7
length: 14
V: TRBV5-1
DNA: TGCGCCAGCAGCTTGGGAAGCCCTTCCTACGAGCAGTACTTC
CDR3: CASSLGSPSYEQYF

D: .
J: TRBJ2-7
length: 15
V: TRBV6-1
DNA: TGTGCCAGCAGCGCGTCGTCCCGGGTGGACTACGAGCAGTACTTC
CDR3: CASSASSRVDYEQYF

D: TRBD1
J: TRBJ2-7
length: 11
V: TRBV5-1
DNA: TGCGCCAGCCGCCAGGGGGTCGAGCAGTACTTC
CDR3: CASRQGVEQYF

D: TRBD1
J: TRBJ1-4
length: 15
V: TRBV19
DNA: TGTGCCAGTAGTATATGGGACAGGGGTCCGGAAAAACTGTTTTTT
CDR3: CASSIWDRGPEKLFF

D: .
J: TRBJ2-7
length: 14
V: TRBV5-1
DNA: TGCGCCAGCAAGGAGGTAGCGGTCAGCTACGAGCAGTACTTC
CDR3: CASKEVAVSYEQYF

D: TRBD2
J: TRBJ2-1
length: 14
V: TRBV6-5
DNA: TGTGCCAGCAGACTAGCGGGAGGCGCAAATGAGCAGTTCTTC
CDR3: CASRLAGGANEQFF

D: TRBD1
J: TRBJ2-5
length: 22
V: TRBV18
DNA: TGTGCCAGCTCACCATGGACAGGGCAACGCCTCCCCACGGAAGAAAGCCAAGAGACCCAGTACTTC
CDR3: CASSPWTGQRLPTEESQETQYF

D: .
J: TRBJ2-7
length: 16
V: TRBV7-9
DNA: TGTGCCAGCAGCTTCTACGGAAGGGACACCTTCTTAGAGCAGTACTTC
CDR3: CASSFYGRDTFLEQYF

D: .
J: TRBJ1-5
length: 15
V: TRBV28
DNA: TGTGCCAGCAGTTTATCAGACAGGCTCAATCAGCCCCAGCATTTT
CDR3: CASSLSDRLNQPQHF

D: .
J: TRBJ1-1
length: 15
V: TRBV5-1
DNA: TGCGCCAGCAGCTTGGAGAGGATCCCGAACACTGAAGCTTTCTTT
CDR3: CASSLERIPNTEAFF

D: .
J: TRBJ1-1
length: 14
V: TRBV30
DNA: TGTGCCTGGACAAACAGGGCAGTCGGGACTGAAGCTTTCTTT
CDR3: CAWTNRAVGTEAFF

D: .
J: TRBJ2-2
length: 15
V: TRBV4-2
DNA: TGTGCCAGCAGCCAAGTGGCCGGGTTGGCCGGGGAGCTGTTTTTT
CDR3: CASSQVAGLAGELFF

D: TRBD2
J: TRBJ2-7
length: 13
V: TRBV11-2
DNA: TGTGCCAGCAGCTTAGATATGAGCGGGAGCCAGTACTTC
CDR3: CASSLDMSGSQYF

D: TRBD1
J: TRBJ1-1
length: 13
V: TRBV19
DNA: TGTGCCAGTACCGACAGGGTGAACACTGAAGCTTTCTTT
CDR3: CASTDRVNTEAFF

D: .
J: TRBJ2-3
length: 17
V: TRBV4-2
DNA: TGTGCCAGCAGCCAAAATGTCGGGGGATCTAGCACAGATACGCAGTATTTT
CDR3: CASSQNVGGSSTDTQYF

D: .
J: TRBJ2-7
length: 12
V: TRBV5-4
DNA: TGTGCCAGCAGCTCCCCCAACTACGAGCAGTACTTC
CDR3: CASSSPNYEQYF

D: TRBD2
J: TRBJ2-1
length: 13
V: TRBV29-1
DNA: TGCAGCGCTAGCGGGAGTAGGGGCAATGAGCAGTTCTTC
CDR3: CSASGSRGNEQFF

D: .
J: TRBJ1-2
length: 15
V: TRBV4-2
DNA: TGTGCCAGCAGCCAAGATCTACTCCCTAACTATGGCTACACCTTC
CDR3: CASSQDLLPNYGYTF

D: TRBD2
J: TRBJ2-1
length: 16
V: TRBV18
DNA: TGTGCCAGCTCACCGTTTACTAGCGGGACCGACAATGAGCAGTTCTTC
CDR3: CASSPFTSGTDNEQFF

D: .
J: TRBJ2-1
length: 15
V: TRBV2
DNA: TGTGCCAGCAGTGGTCTCAGGGCCCAAGACAATGAGCAGTTCTTC
CDR3: CASSGLRAQDNEQFF

D: TRBD2
J: TRBJ2-1
length: 17
V: TRBV5-1
DNA: TGCGCCAGCAGCGGGACTAGCGGGGGGGCCGGGGGGAGTGAGCAGTTCTTC
CDR3: CASSGTSGGAGGSEQFF

D: TRBD1
J: TRBJ1-1
length: 13
V: TRBV18
DNA: TGTGCCAGCTCACGGGACAGGAACACTGAAGCTTTCTTT
CDR3: CASSRDRNTEAFF

D: .
J: TRBJ1-2
length: 13
V: TRBV19
DNA: TGTGCCAGTAGTTCGGACAGAACCTATGGCTACACCTTC
CDR3: CASSSDRTYGYTF

D: TRBD1
J: TRBJ2-4
length: 14
V: TRBV5-4
DNA: TGTGCCAGCAGCTCAGGGGGCCGAGGGAACATTCAGTACTTC
CDR3: CASSSGGRGNIQYF

D: .
J: TRBJ2-1
length: 11
V: TRBV20-1
DNA: TGCAGTGCTGGGGCGATCAATGAGCAGTTCTTC
CDR3: CSAGAINEQFF

D: TRBD1
J: TRBJ2-3
length: 15
V: TRBV5-1
DNA: TGCGCCAGCATCCCACAGGGGGCGCTTCCAGATACGCAGTATTTT
CDR3: CASIPQGALPDTQYF